The 17 T cell receptor beta chains presented below share a single source sample, sequenced in a study of CD8+ T cells in alopecia areata (dated by TCRdb to the late 2010s). Library generation was performed with the immunoSEQ multiplex PCR assay. RNA was extracted from all samples and reverse transcribed into cDNA as template for TCR sequencing. In its TCRdb copy, this immuneACCESS table keeps in-frame sequences only and misses some clones. Where compared with another copy, unresolved V genes explain less than half of these, and the others have no known cause. The sample data list about 97,000 clones, and roughly 41% of these were observed just once. The ten largest make up 1% to 1.5% of the sample. The sequencing sample was made of CD4+ T cells sorted from blood. These receptors were collected from a human donor with alopecia areata.

This clone was counted between two and nine times. This sequence joins TRBV29-1 and TRBJ2-7; TRBD2 matches 12 bases. The CDR3 contains 14 residues. Trimming took 4 bases from V and 3 from J; bases not matched to a gene: 4. CDR1 and CDR2 from the germline V gene are SQVTM and ANQGSEA. The CDR3 coding sequence is TGCAGCGTTGTTCCGGGACTAGCGGGCTACGAGCAGTACTTC. The encoded protein is CSVVPGLAGYEQYF.

The chain is built from TRBV7-9 and TRBJ1-2, with no clear D. The CDR3 spans 15 residues. The V end was cut by 0 bases, the J end by 6 bases, with 14 bases between. The germline V gene encodes CDR1 SEHNR and CDR2 FQNEAQ (reference sequence). The CDR3 DNA is TGTGCCAGCAGCTTAGCGCGAGCCAGAGGTAATGGCTACACCTTC. Protein sequence: CASSLARARGNGYTF.

Regarding this clone: At the DNA level, this CDR3 is encoded by other sequences in the same sample as well. This chain connects TRBV2 to TRBJ2-1, with 12 bases identical to TRBD1. After removal of 6 bases from V and 7 bases from J, the junction contained 4 bases not matched to a gene. CDR3 length equals 14 residues. Germline-derived CDR1 and CDR2 are SNHLY and FYNNEI. DNA for the CDR3: TGTGCCAGCAGCCGGGACAGGGGGCTTAATGAGCAGTTCTTC. Protein: CASSRDRGLNEQFF.

The gene calls are TRBV30 and TRBJ2-7, with 7 bases fitting TRBD2. J was trimmed by 9 bases and V by 4 bases; bases with no gene match: 12. Germline-derived CDR1 and CDR2 are GTSNPN and SVGIG (reference sequence). This CDR3 spans 13 amino acids. The CDR3 DNA reads as TGTGCCTGGAACGATGCGGGGGACTTAGGGCAGTACTTC. Amino acids: CAWNDAGDLGQYF.

The V and J genes are TRBV11-3 and TRBJ2-1; 9 positions match TRBD2. Trimming cost V 1 base and J 8 bases; bases outside gene matches: 3. Per germline, CDR1 SGHNT and CDR2 YENEEA. CDR3 length: 14 residues. The CDR3 DNA reads as TGTGCCAGCAGCTTAGGGACTAGCGTGGATGAGCAGTTCTTC. This sequence encodes CASSLGTSVDEQFF.

This clone was counted a single time. The chain combines TRBV5-6 with TRBJ2-1; 9 bases line up with TRBD1. Germline assignment: CDR1 SGHDT and CDR2 YYEEEE. V was clipped by 4 bases and J by 4 bases; unmatched bases: 9. The CDR3 covers 16 residues. CDR3 residues: CASSAWHRGPYNEQFF. For the CDR3, the DNA is TGTGCCAGCAGCGCCTGGCACAGGGGGCCTTACAATGAGCAGTTCTTC.

In this sample, this clone turned up a few times. V is TRBV29-1 and J is TRBJ1-3, with a weak D call TRBD1 (5 bases). The ends were cut back, 4 bases at V and 4 bases at J, with 23 bases in the middle. The length of the CDR3 is 17 residues. Germline CDR1 is SQVTM and CDR2 is ANQGSEA. Here the CDR3 DNA reads TGCAGCGTTGTAAACCCCACAGGTGGGGGATCCGGAAACACCATATATTTT. Translated, it gives CSVVNPTGGGSGNTIYF. The full variable domain, with the rest looked up from reference TRBV29-1 and TRBJ1-3, is SAVISQKPSRDICQRGTSLTIQCQVDSQVTMMFWYRQQPGQSLTLIATANQGSEATYESGFVIDKFPISRPNLTFSTLTVSNMSPEDSSIYLCSVVNPTGGGSGNTIYFGEGSWLTVV.

This chain links TRBV30 with TRBJ2-1; no clear D. V was pared by 1 base and J by 6 bases, with 16 bases between. The CDR3 covers 15 residues. CDR1 is GTSNPN, CDR2 SVGIG, per germline (reference sequence). CDR3 protein: CAWSAPRPVANEQFF. The CDR3 DNA follows: TGTGCCTGGAGTGCCCCCCGACCAGTCGCCAATGAGCAGTTCTTC.

The chain is built from TRBV7-9 and TRBJ2-7; D may correspond to TRBD1 or TRBD2 (6 bases each). Trimming pared 2 bases from V and 1 base from J, leaving 15 bases between. CDR3 length equals 16 residues. The germline gives CDR1 SEHNR, CDR2 FQNEAQ (reference sequence). The CDR3 here is CASSLNDRRDSYEQYF. CDR3 coding DNA: TGTGCCAGCAGCTTAAACGACAGGCGGGATTCCTACGAGCAGTACTTC. Drawing the rest from reference TRBV7-9 and TRBJ2-7, the complete variable domain is DTGVSQNPRHKITKRGQNVTFRCDPISEHNRLYWYRQTLGQGPEFLTYFQNEAQLEKSRLLSDRFSAERPKGSFSTLEIQRTEQGDSAMYLCASSLNDRRDSYEQYFGPGTRLTVT.

This clone was seen many times. The chain links TRBV29-1 to TRBJ1-2; D is uncertain. V was clipped by 3 bases and J by 2 bases, with 4 bases between them. The CDR3 runs 11 residues. Germline V CDR1 and CDR2: SQVTM, ANQGSEA. The CDR3 loop is CSVDSNYGYTF. The CDR3 coding sequence is TGCAGCGTTGACAGCAACTATGGCTACACCTTC.

This clone was seen a few times. The chain carries TRBV7-9 and TRBJ2-1; the D is unclear. Germline values: CDR1 SEHNR, CDR2 FQNEAQ (reference sequence). The CDR3 is 14 amino acids. V was pared by 0 bases and J by 5 bases, with 8 bases between. The CDR3 spells CASSLASVNNEQFF. The DNA of the CDR3 is TGTGCCAGCAGCTTAGCATCCGTAAACAATGAGCAGTTCTTC.

This chain links TRBV15 with TRBJ2-1; D is undetermined. Trimming stripped 0 bases from V and 7 bases from J, with 19 bases between. The CDR3 covers 17 residues. Germline V CDR1 and CDR2: LNHNV, YYDKDF (reference sequence). CDR3 DNA: TGTGCCACCAGCAGAGATTCTGGGAATTTGGTCGTGAATGAGCAGTTCTTC. Translating gives CATSRDSGNLVVNEQFF.

This clone was picked up one time. The gene calls are TRBV2 and TRBJ2-7, with 10 bases aligning to TRBD1. CDR3 size: 13 residues. CDR1 is SNHLY, CDR2 FYNNEI, per germline. With V trimmed by 6 bases and J by 5 bases, 4 bases remained unmatched. DNA for the CDR3: TGTGCCAGCAGGGACAGGGGGTTGGACGAGCAGTACTTC. As protein: CASRDRGLDEQYF.

The CDR3 nucleotides read TGTGCCAGCAGTCCTTTCATTGAAGGGTACAATGAGCAGTTCTTC. Translating it yields CASSPFIEGYNEQFF. This sequence joins TRBV27 and TRBJ2-1, with D uncertain. The V end lost 5 bases, the J end lost 4 bases, and 15 bases lay between the germline ends. The CDR3 extends over 15 amino acids. Germline CDR1 MNHEY, CDR2 SMNVEV (reference sequence).

The V call is TRBV15, the J call TRBJ2-7; 7 positions agree with TRBD2. The V segment lost 0 bases and the J segment 7 bases; nucleotides outside the gene matches: 15. The germline V gene has CDR1 LNHNV and CDR2 YYDKDF (reference sequence). This CDR3 is 17 amino acids long. As DNA, the CDR3 is TGTGCCACCAGCAGAGATCTAATCTTGCGGGAGTATCGTGAGCAGTACTTC. Protein: CATSRDLILREYREQYF.

The V call is TRBV6-1, the J call TRBJ2-3; the D is unclear. The CDR3 is made up of 15 amino acids. Germline V gives CDR1 MNHNS, CDR2 SASEGT. The V end lost 1 base, the J end lost 1 base, and 9 bases lay between the germline ends. CDR3 residues: CASSEVPHRTDTQYF. CDR3 nucleotide sequence: TGTGCCAGCAGTGAAGTCCCGCACCGCACAGATACGCAGTATTTT.

This clone was detected once. V and J are TRBV4-1 and TRBJ1-2; D remains ambiguous. V shed 1 base and J shed 5 bases, with 11 bases lying between them. Germline CDR1 and CDR2: MGHRA and YSYEKL. The CDR3 runs to 14 residues. DNA for the CDR3: TGCGCCAGCAGCCAAGTCCAGCAGATGTATGGCTACACCTTC. It codes for CASSQVQQMYGYTF.